One and the same sample provided the 18 T cell receptor beta chains below, sequenced in a study of cytomegalovirus exposure and HLA in healthy donors. A multiplex PCR was run with 60 Vbeta primers and 13 Jbeta primers. Clones were read by immunoSEQ multiplex PCR, and TCRdb kept only the in-frame ones, dropping some. The sample comprises about 89,000 clones, 75% to 90% of which are singletons, and 6.5% to 8.5% rests with the top ten. The sample was PBMCs. These receptors were collected from a man aged 40-49 years in good health and CMV-seropositive.

This chain connects TRBV30 to TRBJ1-2; TRBD1 agrees at 7 bases. V gave up 3 bases and J gave up 8 bases; unmatched junction bases: 15. The CDR3 covers 15 residues. In germline, CDR1 is GTSNPN, CDR2 SVGIG (reference sequence). CDR3 in amino acids: CAWRGGVQGKGGYTF. CDR3 nucleotide sequence: TGTGCCTGGAGAGGAGGGGTACAGGGGAAAGGAGGCTACACCTTC.

J is TRBJ2-1 and V is TRBV19; D is possibly TRBD2 (6 bases). Germline loops: CDR1 LNHDA, CDR2 SQIVND (reference sequence). The CDR3 has 16 amino acids. V lost 3 bases to trimming and J lost 6 bases, with 18 bases between them. The CDR3 region is CASSMMGLKGLNEQFF. CDR3 sequence (DNA): TGTGCCAGTAGTATGATGGGACTTAAGGGTCTCAATGAGCAGTTCTTC.

The J gene is TRBJ2-1, the V gene TRBV5-1, with 9 bases aligning to TRBD2. Germline CDR1 SGHRS, CDR2 YFSETQ. There are 16 residues in the CDR3. The ends lost 0 bases at V and 2 bases at J; junction bases unmatched: 3. The CDR3 reads CASSLEAGGTYNEQFF. CDR3 nucleotides: TGCGCCAGCAGCTTGGAAGCGGGAGGTACCTACAATGAGCAGTTCTTC.

This clone was observed a single time. The rearrangement joins TRBV6-6 to TRBJ2-7; 7 bases are a match to TRBD1. The germline V gene has CDR1 MNHNY and CDR2 SVGAGI (reference sequence). V was clipped by 2 bases and J by 3 bases; unmatched bases: 10. The CDR3 has 16 amino acids. CDR3: CASSYLVVGTVYEQYF. The CDR3 nucleotides are TGTGCCAGCAGTTACCTGGTTGTAGGGACAGTCTACGAGCAGTACTTC.

This clone is a singleton in its sample. The chain carries TRBV7-3 and TRBJ1-1, with D perhaps TRBD1 (5 bases). V was pared by 5 bases and J by 0 bases, with 7 bases between. CDR1 and CDR2 from the germline V gene are SGHTA and FQGTGA. CDR3 length: 13 amino acids. The CDR3 region has the DNA TGTGCCAGCAGCCAACAGGTGAACACTGAAGCTTTCTTT. Residues: CASSQQVNTEAFF.

CDR3 protein: CASSIGSGEGNYEQYF. The CDR3 DNA reads TGTGCCAGTAGTATAGGTAGCGGGGAAGGCAACTACGAGCAGTACTTC. J is TRBJ2-7 and V is TRBV19, with 8 bases identical to TRBD2. Per the germline V gene, CDR1 is LNHDA and CDR2 is SQIVND (reference sequence). Trimming at V came to 1 base and at J to 3 bases, leaving 8 bases not matched to a gene. The CDR3 length is 16 residues.

The rearrangement links TRBV6-4 to TRBJ2-5, with 7 bases identical to TRBD1. With V trimmed by 2 bases and J by 3 bases, 12 bases remained unmatched. CDR3 length: 17 residues. The germline V gene encodes CDR1 MRHNA and CDR2 SNTAGT. CDR3 in DNA: TGTGCCAGCAGTGACCCAAATTTTGACAGGGTAAAAGAGACCCAGTACTTC. It codes for CASSDPNFDRVKETQYF.

This sequence joins TRBV11-2 and TRBJ2-3; 10 bases line up with TRBD1. V lost 5 bases, J lost 4 bases, and 9 bases stayed unmatched. CDR3 length: 16 residues. Germline lookup yields CDR1 SGHAT and CDR2 FQNNGV. Here the CDR3 DNA reads TGTGCCAGCAGCCCCGACAGGGGGCCGTCGGCAGATACGCAGTATTTT. Translating it yields CASSPDRGPSADTQYF.

The chain joins TRBV15 to TRBJ1-5; the match to TRBD1 covers 12 bases. The trim removed 1 base at V and 7 bases at J, leaving 5 bases unmatched. Germline CDR1 LNHNV, CDR2 YYDKDF (reference sequence). The CDR3 has 16 amino acids. CDR3 protein: CATSRGRGQGAQPQHF. CDR3 coding DNA: TGTGCCACCAGCAGAGGGAGGGGACAGGGGGCGCAGCCCCAGCATTTT. The full variable domain, rest sourced from reference TRBV15 and TRBJ1-5, is DAMVIQNPRYQVTQFGKPVTLSCSQTLNHNVMYWYQQKSSQAPKLLFHYYDKDFNNEADTPDNFQSRRPNTSFCFLDIRSPGLGDTAMYLCATSRGRGQGAQPQHFGDGTRLSIL.

The rearrangement joins TRBV28 to TRBJ1-1; the match to TRBD1 covers 7 bases. The CDR3 runs to 14 residues. V lost 6 bases to trimming and J lost 1 base; unmatched junction nucleotides: 5. From germline, CDR1 is MDHEN and CDR2 SYDVKM. The chain's CDR3 is CASRMTGKNTEAFF. CDR3 in DNA: TGTGCCAGCAGAATGACAGGGAAGAACACTGAAGCTTTCTTT. Supplemented by reference TRBV28 and TRBJ1-1, the full variable domain reads DVKVTQSSRYLVKRTGEKVFLECVQDMDHENMFWYRQDPGLGLRLIYFSYDVKMKEKGDIPEGYSVSREKKERFSLILESASTNQTSMYLCASRMTGKNTEAFFGQGTRLTVV.

V and J are TRBV6-5 and TRBJ1-5; D is undetermined. This CDR3 spans 16 amino acids. With 3 bases removed from V and 2 bases from J, the gap between germline ends came to 14 bases. From germline, CDR1 is MNHEY and CDR2 SVGAGI. The CDR3 region has the DNA TGTGCCAGCAGTTATTCCCGATCGGGTCGCAATCAGCCCCAGCATTTT. Protein sequence: CASSYSRSGRNQPQHF.

The chain employs TRBV7-8 and TRBJ2-5; 10 positions match TRBD2. The CDR3 is 15 amino acids. The V gene end was trimmed by 7 bases and the J gene end by 2 bases; junction bases not matched to a gene: 7. CDR1 is SGHVS, CDR2 FQNEAQ, per germline. The CDR3 region has the DNA TGTGCCAGCAACCTAGCGGGGGCCCGGCAAGAGACCCAGTACTTC. This sequence encodes CASNLAGARQETQYF.

The chain combines TRBV7-2 with TRBJ2-2; possibly TRBD2 for D (6 bases). The germline V gene encodes CDR1 SGHTA and CDR2 FQGNSA. This CDR3 contains 15 residues. V lost 1 base, J lost 4 bases, and 10 bases lay in between. The CDR3 coding sequence is TGTGCCAGCAGCTTAGGGGGACTGAGCACCGGGGAGCTGTTTTTT. Translated: CASSLGGLSTGELFF.

The chain is built from TRBV29-1 and TRBJ2-2, with a possible D match to TRBD1 (5 bases). Per the germline V gene, CDR1 is SQVTM and CDR2 is ANQGSEA. CDR3 length: 11 amino acids. V shed 7 bases and J shed 8 bases, with 11 bases lying between them. The CDR3 here is CSGEGVGELFF. In DNA form, the CDR3 reads TGCAGCGGAGAAGGGGTTGGGGAGCTGTTTTTT.

The chain recombines TRBV7-2 with TRBJ2-2; 9 bases align to TRBD2. The junction had 10 bases not matched to a gene; V was cut back by 11 bases and J by 3 bases. CDR1 SGHTA and CDR2 FQGNSA come from the germline V gene. The CDR3 totals 15 residues. CDR3 in amino acids: CASSGIAGDTGELFF. DNA for the CDR3: TGTGCCTCTAGCGGAATAGCGGGAGACACCGGGGAGCTGTTTTTT.

This clone has a single count. This chain links TRBV9 with TRBJ1-3; D is ambiguous. Germline V gene sequence: CDR1 SGDLS, CDR2 YYNGEE. The CDR3 has 15 residues. Trimming removed 0 bases at V and 3 bases at J, with 10 bases between. The CDR3 sequence: CASSVASEVGNTIYF. Here the CDR3 DNA reads TGTGCCAGCAGCGTAGCCAGTGAGGTTGGAAACACCATATATTTT.

The chain joins TRBV4-1 to TRBJ1-5, with D perhaps TRBD1 (6 bases). Trimming shortened V by 3 bases and J by 7 bases, and 13 bases separated the two germline ends. The CDR3 extends over 14 amino acids. Germline lookup yields CDR1 MGHRA and CDR2 YSYEKL. The CDR3 is CASSQGSGEQPQHF. The CDR3 coding sequence is TGCGCCAGCAGCCAGGGGTCAGGGGAGCAGCCCCAGCATTTT.

The gene calls are TRBV14 and TRBJ2-5; 14 bases are shared with TRBD2. Germline V gene data show CDR1 as SGHDN and CDR2 as FVKESK. This CDR3 comprises 17 residues. V trimming: 4 bases; J trimming: 3 bases; junction bases outside the gene matches: 7. CDR3 residues: CASSPFPGLAGEETQYF. CDR3 DNA sequence: TGTGCCAGCAGCCCCTTTCCGGGACTAGCGGGGGAAGAGACCCAGTACTTC.